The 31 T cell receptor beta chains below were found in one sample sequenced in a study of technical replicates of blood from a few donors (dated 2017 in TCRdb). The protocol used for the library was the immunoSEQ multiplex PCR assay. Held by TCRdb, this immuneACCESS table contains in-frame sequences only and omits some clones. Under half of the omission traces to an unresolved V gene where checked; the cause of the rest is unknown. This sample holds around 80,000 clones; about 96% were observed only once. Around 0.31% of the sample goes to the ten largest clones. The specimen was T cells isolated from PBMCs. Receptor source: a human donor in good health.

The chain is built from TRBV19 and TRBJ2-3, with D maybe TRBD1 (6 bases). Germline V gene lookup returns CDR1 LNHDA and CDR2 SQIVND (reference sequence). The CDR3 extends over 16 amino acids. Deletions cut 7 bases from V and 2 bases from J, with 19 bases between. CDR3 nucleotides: TGTGCCAGTACACAGGGCCCATCTACTATCACAGATACGCAGTATTTT. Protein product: CASTQGPSTITDTQYF.

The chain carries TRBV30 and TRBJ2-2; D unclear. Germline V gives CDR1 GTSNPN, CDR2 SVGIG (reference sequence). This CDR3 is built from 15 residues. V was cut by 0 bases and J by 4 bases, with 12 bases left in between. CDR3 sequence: CAWSVEPSVTGELFF. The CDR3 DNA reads TGTGCCTGGAGTGTAGAACCGAGCGTCACCGGGGAGCTGTTTTTT. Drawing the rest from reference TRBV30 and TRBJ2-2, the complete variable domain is SQTIHQWPATLVQPVGSPLSLECTVEGTSNPNLYWYRQAAGRGLQLLFYSVGIGQISSEVPQNLSASRPQDRQFILSSKKLLLSDSGFYLCAWSVEPSVTGELFFGEGSRLTVL.

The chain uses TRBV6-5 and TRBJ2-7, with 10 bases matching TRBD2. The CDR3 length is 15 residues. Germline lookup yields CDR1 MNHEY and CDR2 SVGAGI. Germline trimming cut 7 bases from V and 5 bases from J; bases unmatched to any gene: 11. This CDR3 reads CASTPPLAGPNEQYF. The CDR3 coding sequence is TGTGCCAGCACCCCCCCACTAGCGGGACCCAACGAGCAGTACTTC.

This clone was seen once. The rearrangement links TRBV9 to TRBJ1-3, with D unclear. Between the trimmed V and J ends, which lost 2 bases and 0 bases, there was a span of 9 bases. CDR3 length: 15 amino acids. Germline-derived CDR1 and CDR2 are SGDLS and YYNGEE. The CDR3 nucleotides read TGTGCCAGCAGCGTTGGACTTCCCTCTGGAAACACCATATATTTT. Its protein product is CASSVGLPSGNTIYF. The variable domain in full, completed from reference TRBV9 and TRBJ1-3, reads DSGVTQTPKHLITATGQRVTLRCSPRSGDLSVYWYQQSLDQGLQFLIQYYNGEERAKGNILERFSAQQFPDLHSELNLSSLELGDSALYFCASSVGLPSGNTIYFGEGSWLTVV.

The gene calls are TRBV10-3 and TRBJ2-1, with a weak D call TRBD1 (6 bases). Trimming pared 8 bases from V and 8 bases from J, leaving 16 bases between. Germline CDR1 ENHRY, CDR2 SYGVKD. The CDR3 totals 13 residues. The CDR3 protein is CAIDGTNRDEQFF. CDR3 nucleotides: TGTGCCATCGATGGGACAAATAGGGATGAGCAGTTCTTC.

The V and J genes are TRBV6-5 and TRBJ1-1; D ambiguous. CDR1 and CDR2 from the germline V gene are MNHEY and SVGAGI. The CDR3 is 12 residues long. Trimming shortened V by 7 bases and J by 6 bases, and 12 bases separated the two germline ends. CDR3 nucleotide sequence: TGTGCCAGCACCGGAGGGAGCGCTGAAGCTTTCTTT. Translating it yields CASTGGSAEAFF.

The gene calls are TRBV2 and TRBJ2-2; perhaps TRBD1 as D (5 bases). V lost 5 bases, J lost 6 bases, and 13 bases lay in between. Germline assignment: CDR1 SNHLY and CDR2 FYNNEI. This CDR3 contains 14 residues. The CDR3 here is CASSFRSGPGELFF. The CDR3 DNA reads TGTGCCAGCAGTTTTAGATCAGGGCCCGGGGAGCTGTTTTTT.

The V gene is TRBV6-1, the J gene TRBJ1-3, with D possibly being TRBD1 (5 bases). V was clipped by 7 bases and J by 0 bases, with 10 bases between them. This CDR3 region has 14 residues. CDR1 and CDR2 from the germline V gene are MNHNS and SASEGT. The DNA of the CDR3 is TGTGCCAGCAATTTAGACAGCTCTGGAAACACCATATATTTT. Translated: CASNLDSSGNTIYF.

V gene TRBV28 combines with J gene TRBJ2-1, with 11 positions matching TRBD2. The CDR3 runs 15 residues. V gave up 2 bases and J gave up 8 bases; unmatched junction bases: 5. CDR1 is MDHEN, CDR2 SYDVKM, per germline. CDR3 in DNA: TGTGCCAGCAGTTTAACAACTAGCGGGAGCGATGAGCAGTTCTTC. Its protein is CASSLTTSGSDEQFF. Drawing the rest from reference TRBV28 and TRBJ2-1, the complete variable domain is DVKVTQSSRYLVKRTGEKVFLECVQDMDHENMFWYRQDPGLGLRLIYFSYDVKMKEKGDIPEGYSVSREKKERFSLILESASTNQTSMYLCASSLTTSGSDEQFFGPGTRLTVL.

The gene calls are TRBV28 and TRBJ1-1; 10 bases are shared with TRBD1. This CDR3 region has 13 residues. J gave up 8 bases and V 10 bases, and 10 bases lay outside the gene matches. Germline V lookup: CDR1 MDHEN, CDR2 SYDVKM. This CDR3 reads CAIFRQGAPEAFF. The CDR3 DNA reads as TGTGCCATCTTCAGACAGGGGGCTCCCGAAGCTTTCTTT.

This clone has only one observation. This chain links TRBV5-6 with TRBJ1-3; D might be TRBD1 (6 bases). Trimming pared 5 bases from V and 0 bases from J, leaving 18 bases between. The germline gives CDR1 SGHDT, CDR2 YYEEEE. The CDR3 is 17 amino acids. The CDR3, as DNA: TGTGCCAGCAGTCTCGCTGGACAGTCTCCCTCTGGAAACACCATATATTTT. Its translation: CASSLAGQSPSGNTIYF.

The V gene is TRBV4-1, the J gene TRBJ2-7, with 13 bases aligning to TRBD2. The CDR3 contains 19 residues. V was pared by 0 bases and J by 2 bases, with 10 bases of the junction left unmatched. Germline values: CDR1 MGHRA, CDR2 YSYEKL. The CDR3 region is CASSQDWGLAGRFTYEQYF. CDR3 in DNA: TGCGCCAGCAGCCAAGATTGGGGACTAGCGGGACGATTTACCTACGAGCAGTACTTC.

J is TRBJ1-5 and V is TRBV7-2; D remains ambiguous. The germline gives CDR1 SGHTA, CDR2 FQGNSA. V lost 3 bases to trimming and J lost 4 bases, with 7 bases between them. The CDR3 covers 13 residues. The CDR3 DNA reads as TGTGCCAGCAGCTTCCGAGGGAATCAGCCCCAGCATTTT. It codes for CASSFRGNQPQHF.

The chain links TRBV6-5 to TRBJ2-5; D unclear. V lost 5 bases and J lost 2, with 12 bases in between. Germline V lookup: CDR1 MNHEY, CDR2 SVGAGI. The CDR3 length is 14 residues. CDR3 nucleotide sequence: TGTGCCAGCAGTCTTACTTACGTTCAAGAGACCCAGTACTTC. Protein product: CASSLTYVQETQYF.

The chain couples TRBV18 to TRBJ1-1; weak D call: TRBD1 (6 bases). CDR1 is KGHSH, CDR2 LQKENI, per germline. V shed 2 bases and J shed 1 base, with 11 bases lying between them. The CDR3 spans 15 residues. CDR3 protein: CASSPAPQGNTEAFF. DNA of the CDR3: TGTGCCAGCTCACCAGCCCCACAGGGGAACACTGAAGCTTTCTTT.

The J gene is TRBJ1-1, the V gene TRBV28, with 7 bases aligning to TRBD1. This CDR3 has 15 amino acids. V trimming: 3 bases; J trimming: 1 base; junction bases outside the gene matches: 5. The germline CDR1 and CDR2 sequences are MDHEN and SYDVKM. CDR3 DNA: TGTGCCAGCAGTTTTATAAACAGGGGGAACACTGAAGCTTTCTTT. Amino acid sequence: CASSFINRGNTEAFF.

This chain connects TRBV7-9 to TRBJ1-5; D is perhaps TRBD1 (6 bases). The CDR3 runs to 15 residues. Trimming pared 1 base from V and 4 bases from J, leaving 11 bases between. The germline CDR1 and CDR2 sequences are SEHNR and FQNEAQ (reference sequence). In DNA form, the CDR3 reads TGTGCCAGCAGCTTAGACGGGACACTAAATCAGCCCCAGCATTTT. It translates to CASSLDGTLNQPQHF. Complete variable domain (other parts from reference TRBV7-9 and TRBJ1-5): DTGVSQNPRHKITKRGQNVTFRCDPISEHNRLYWYRQTLGQGPEFLTYFQNEAQLEKSRLLSDRFSAERPKGSFSTLEIQRTEQGDSAMYLCASSLDGTLNQPQHFGDGTRLSIL.

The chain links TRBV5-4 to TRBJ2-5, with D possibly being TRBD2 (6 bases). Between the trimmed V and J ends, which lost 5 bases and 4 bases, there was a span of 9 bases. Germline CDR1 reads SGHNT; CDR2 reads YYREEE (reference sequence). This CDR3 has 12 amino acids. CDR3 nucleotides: TGTGCCAGCAGTGGAGGGTCAGAGACCCAGTACTTC. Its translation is CASSGGSETQYF.

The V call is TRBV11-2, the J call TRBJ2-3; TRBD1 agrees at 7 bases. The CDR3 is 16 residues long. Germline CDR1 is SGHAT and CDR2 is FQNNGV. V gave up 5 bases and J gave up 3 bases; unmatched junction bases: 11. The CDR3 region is CASSLTGQVETDTQYF. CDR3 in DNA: TGTGCCAGCAGCCTGACAGGGCAAGTGGAGACAGATACGCAGTATTTT.

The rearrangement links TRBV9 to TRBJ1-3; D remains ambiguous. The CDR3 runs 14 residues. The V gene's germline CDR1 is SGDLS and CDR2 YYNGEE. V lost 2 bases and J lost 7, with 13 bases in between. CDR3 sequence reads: CASSVTGVDNTIYF. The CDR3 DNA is TGTGCCAGCAGCGTGACGGGAGTGGATAACACCATATATTTT. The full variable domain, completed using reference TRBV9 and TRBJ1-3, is DSGVTQTPKHLITATGQRVTLRCSPRSGDLSVYWYQQSLDQGLQFLIQYYNGEERAKGNILERFSAQQFPDLHSELNLSSLELGDSALYFCASSVTGVDNTIYFGEGSWLTVV.

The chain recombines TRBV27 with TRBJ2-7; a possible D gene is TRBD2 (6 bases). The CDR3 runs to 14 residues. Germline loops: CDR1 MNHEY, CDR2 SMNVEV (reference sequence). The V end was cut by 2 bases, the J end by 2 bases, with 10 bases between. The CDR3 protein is CASSLNRGTYEQYF. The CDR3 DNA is TGTGCCAGCAGTTTAAATCGGGGGACCTACGAGCAGTACTTC.

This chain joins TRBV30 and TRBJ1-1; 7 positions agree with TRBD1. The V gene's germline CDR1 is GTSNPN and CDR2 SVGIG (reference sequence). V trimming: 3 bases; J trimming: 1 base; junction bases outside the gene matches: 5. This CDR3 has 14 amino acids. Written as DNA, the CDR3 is TGTGCCTGGAGGACAGGGAGCAGGAACACTGAAGCTTTCTTT. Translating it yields CAWRTGSRNTEAFF.

The CDR3 DNA follows: TGTGCCAGCAGCCAAAGACAGGTGATCTCTGGCTACACCTTC. Its protein is CASSQRQVISGYTF. The rearrangement links TRBV16 to TRBJ1-2; D perhaps matches TRBD1 (6 bases). V lost 2 bases and J 7 bases, leaving 14 bases between the germline ends. Germline V gene data show CDR1 as KGHSY and CDR2 as FQNENV. The CDR3 sequence is 14 residues long.

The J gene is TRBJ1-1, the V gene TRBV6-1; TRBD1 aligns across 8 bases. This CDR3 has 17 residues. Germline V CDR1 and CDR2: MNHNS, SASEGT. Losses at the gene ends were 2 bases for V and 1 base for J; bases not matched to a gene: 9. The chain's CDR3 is CASSETRTGIQNTEAFF. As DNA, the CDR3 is TGTGCCAGCAGTGAAACCAGGACAGGGATCCAGAACACTGAAGCTTTCTTT.

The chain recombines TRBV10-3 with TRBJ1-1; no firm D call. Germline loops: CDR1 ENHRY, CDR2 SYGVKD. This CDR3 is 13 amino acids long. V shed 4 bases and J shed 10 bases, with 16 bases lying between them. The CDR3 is CAISAPGGFGAFF. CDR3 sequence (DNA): TGTGCCATCAGTGCCCCGGGAGGGTTTGGAGCTTTCTTT.

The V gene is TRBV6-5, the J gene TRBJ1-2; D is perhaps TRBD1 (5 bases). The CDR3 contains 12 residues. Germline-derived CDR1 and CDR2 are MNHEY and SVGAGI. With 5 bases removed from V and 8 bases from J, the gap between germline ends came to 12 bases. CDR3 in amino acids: CASSNQGGGYTF. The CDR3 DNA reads TGTGCCAGCAGTAATCAGGGAGGCGGCTACACCTTC.

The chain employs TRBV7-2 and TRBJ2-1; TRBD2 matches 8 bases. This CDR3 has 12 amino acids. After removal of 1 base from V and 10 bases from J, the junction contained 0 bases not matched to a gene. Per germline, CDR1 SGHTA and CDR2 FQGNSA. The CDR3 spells CASSLGLAEQFF. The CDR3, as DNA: TGTGCCAGCAGCTTAGGACTAGCGGAGCAGTTCTTC.

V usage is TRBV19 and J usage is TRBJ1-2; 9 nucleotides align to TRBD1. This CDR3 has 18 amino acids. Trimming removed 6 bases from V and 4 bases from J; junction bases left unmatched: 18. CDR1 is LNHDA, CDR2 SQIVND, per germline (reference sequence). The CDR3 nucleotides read TGTGCCAGTAGATTTTCCGGGACAGGGAGCTTTGAGGTCTATGGCTACACCTTC. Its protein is CASRFSGTGSFEVYGYTF.

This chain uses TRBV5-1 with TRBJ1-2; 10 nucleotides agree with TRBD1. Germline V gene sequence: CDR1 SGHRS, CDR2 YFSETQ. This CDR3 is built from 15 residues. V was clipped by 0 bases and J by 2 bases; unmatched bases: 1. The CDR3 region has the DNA TGCGCCAGCAGCTTGGGGGGACAGGGGAACTATGGCTACACCTTC. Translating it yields CASSLGGQGNYGYTF.

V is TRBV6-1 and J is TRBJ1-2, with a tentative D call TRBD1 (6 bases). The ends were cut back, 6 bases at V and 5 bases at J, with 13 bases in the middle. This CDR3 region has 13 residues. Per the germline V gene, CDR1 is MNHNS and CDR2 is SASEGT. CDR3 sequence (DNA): TGTGCCAGCAGCGCTATTACAGGGTATGGCTACACCTTC. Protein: CASSAITGYGYTF.

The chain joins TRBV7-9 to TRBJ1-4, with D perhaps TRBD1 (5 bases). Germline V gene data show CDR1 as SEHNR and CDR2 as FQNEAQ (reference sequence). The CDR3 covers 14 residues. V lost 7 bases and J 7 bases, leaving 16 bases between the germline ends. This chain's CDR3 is CASTVVDGGEKLFF. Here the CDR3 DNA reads TGTGCCAGCACCGTAGTCGACGGGGGTGAAAAACTGTTTTTT.